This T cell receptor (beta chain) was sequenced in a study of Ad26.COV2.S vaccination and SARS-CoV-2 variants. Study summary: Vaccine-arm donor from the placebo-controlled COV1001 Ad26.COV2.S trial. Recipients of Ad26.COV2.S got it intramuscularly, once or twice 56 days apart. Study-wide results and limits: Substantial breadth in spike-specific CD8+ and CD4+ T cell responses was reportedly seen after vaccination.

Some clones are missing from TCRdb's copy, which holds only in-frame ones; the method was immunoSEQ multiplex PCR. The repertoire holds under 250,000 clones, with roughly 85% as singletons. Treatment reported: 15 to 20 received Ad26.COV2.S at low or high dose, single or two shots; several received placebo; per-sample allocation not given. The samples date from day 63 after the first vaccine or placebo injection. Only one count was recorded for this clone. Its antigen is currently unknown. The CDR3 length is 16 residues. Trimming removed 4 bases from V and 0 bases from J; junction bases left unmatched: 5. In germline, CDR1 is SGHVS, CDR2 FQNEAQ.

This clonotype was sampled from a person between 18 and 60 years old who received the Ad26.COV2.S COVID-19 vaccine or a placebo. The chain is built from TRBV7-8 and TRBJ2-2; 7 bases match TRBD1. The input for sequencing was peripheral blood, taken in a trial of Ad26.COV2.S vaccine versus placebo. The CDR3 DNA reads TGTGCCAGCAGCTCCAGACAGGGAGCGAACACCGGGGAGCTGTTTTTT. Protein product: CASSSRQGANTGELFF.